This TCR beta chain was recovered during a study of radiotherapy plus CTLA-4 blockade in lung cancer. Study-wide findings and caveats: After radiotherapy and ipilimumab, tumor-derived clones expanded in peripheral blood.

Sequencing was performed with immunoSEQ multiplex PCR; in TCRdb, only in-frame clones are kept and a portion is missing. The sample shows 80,000 to 100,000 clones, about four fifths of them seen only once. Lung cancer patients with chemo-refractory metastatic non-small-cell disease were given focal radiation plus CTLA-4 blockade with ipilimumab. In the case of this clone: What it binds is not known.

Germline-derived CDR1 and CDR2 are MRHNA and SNTAGT. This CDR3 is 13 amino acids long. Trimming removed 8 bases from V and 5 bases from J; junction bases left unmatched: 7. V is TRBV6-4 and J is TRBJ2-5, with 8 bases aligning to TRBD2. The sequencing used peripheral blood, collected from a patient treated with radiotherapy plus ipilimumab. The receptor was isolated from a human donor with non-small cell lung cancer who had a partial response to radiotherapy plus ipilimumab. Some clones in this sample may be carry-over from other donors' samples. The CDR3 DNA reads TGTGCCAGCCGGTCGGGGGGGTGGGAGACCCAGTACTTC. It specifies CASRSGGWETQYF.